Below, one T cell receptor (beta chain) is given with its context. This entry comes from a study of blood T cell repertoires in COVID-19. Study background: Acute and convalescent COVID-19 specimens originated in the United States, Italy and Spain.

Trimming shortened V by 4 bases and J by 10 bases, and 24 bases separated the two germline ends. In germline, CDR1 is KGHDR, CDR2 SFDVKD. The CDR3 extends over 16 amino acids. Recovered status in Cohort 3 required two negative PCRs, clearance, or symptom resolution. Using immunoSEQ multiplex PCR, the repertoire was profiled, and TCRdb retains in-frame clones only, with some absent. There are about 380,000 clones in the sample; 70% to 90% occur only once, and around 1.2% lies in the top ten. This rearrangement joins TRBV24-1 to TRBJ2-5, with a tentative D call TRBD2 (7 bases). Specimen: PBMCs or T cells enriched from blood (not recorded which). The sequence came from a woman aged 18-30 years who had recovered from COVID-19. CDR3 amino acids: CATSEYRDTGLDGQYF. The CDR3 DNA reads as TGTGCCACCAGTGAGTACCGGGACACTGGACTAGACGGCCAGTACTTC.